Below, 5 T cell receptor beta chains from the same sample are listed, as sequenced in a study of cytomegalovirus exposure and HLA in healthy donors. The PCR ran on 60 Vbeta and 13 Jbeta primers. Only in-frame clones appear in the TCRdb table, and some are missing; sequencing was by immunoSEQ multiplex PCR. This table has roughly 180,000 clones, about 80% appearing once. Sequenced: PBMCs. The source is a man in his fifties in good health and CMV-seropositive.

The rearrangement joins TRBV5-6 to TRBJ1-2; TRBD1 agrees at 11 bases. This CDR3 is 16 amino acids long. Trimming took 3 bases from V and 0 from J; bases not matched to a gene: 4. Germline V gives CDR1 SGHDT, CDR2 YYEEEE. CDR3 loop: CASSWGTGGANYGYTF. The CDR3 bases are TGTGCCAGCAGCTGGGGGACAGGGGGAGCTAACTATGGCTACACCTTC. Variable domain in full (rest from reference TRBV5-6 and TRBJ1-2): DAGVTQSPTHLIKTRGQQVTLRCSPKSGHDTVSWYQQALGQGPQFIFQYYEEEERQRGNFPDRFSGHQFPNYSSELNVNALLLGDSALYLCASSWGTGGANYGYTFGSGTRLTVV.

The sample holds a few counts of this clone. The CDR3 protein is CASRTRDFEKLFF. CDR3 nucleotide sequence: TGTGCCAGCAGGACCAGGGACTTCGAAAAACTGTTTTTT. The rearrangement joins TRBV7-9 to TRBJ1-4; perhaps TRBD1 as D (5 bases). Germline V gene lookup returns CDR1 SEHNR and CDR2 FQNEAQ (reference sequence). The CDR3 has 13 amino acids. The V end was cut by 6 bases, the J end by 8 bases, with 13 bases between.

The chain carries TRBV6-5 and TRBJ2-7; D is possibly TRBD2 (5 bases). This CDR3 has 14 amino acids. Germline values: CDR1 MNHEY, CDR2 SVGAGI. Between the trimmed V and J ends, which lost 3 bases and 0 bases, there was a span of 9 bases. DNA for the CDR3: TGTGCCAGCAGTTATACCGGGAACTCCTACGAGCAGTACTTC. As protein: CASSYTGNSYEQYF.

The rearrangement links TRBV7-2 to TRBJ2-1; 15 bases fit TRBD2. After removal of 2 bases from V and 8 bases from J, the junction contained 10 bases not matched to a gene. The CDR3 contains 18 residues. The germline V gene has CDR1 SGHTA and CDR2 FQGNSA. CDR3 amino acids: CASSLPRTSGGAWYEQFF. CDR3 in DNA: TGTGCCAGCAGCTTACCCCGGACTAGCGGGGGGGCGTGGTATGAGCAGTTCTTC.

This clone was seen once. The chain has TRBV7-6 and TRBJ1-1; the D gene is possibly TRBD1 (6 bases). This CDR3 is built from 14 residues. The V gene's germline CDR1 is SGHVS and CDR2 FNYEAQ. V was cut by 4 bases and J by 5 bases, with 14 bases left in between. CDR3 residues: CASSSMGRGTEAFF. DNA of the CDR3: TGTGCCAGCAGCTCCATGGGGAGGGGGACTGAAGCTTTCTTT.